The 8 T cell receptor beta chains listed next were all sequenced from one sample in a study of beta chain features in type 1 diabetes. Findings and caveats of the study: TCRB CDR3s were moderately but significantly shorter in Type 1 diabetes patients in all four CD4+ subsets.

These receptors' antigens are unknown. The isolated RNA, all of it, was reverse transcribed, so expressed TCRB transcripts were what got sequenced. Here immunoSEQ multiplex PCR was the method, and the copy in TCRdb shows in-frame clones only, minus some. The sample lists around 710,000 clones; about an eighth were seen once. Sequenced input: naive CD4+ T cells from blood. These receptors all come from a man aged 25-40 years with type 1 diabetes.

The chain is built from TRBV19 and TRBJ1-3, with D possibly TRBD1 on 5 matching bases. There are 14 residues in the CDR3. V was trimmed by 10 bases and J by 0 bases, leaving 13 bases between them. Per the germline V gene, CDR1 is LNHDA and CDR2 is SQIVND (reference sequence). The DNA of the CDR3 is TGTGCCACGGGACCCGTTAACTCTGGAAACACCATATATTTT. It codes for CATGPVNSGNTIYF.

The CDR3 loop is CASRDVNRDWTF. CDR3 nucleotides: TGTGCCAGTAGGGACGTAAACAGGGACTGGACCTTC. The chain joins TRBV19 to TRBJ1-2, with D perhaps matching TRBD1 (6 bases). The CDR3 has 12 amino acids. Germline V gives CDR1 LNHDA, CDR2 SQIVND (reference sequence). With 6 bases removed from V and 14 bases from J, the gap between germline ends came to 19 bases.

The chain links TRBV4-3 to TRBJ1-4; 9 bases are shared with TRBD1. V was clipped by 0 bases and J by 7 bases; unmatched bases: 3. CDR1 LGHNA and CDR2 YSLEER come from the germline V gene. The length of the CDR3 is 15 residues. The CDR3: CASSQEGTGSEKLFF. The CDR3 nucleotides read TGCGCCAGCAGCCAAGAAGGGACAGGGAGTGAAAAACTGTTTTTT.

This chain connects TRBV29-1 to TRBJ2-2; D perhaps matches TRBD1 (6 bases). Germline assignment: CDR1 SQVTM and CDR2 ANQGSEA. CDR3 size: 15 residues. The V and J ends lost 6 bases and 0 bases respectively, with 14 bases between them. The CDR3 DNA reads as TGCAGCGTGACACAGGGATCCTCGAACACCGGGGAGCTGTTTTTT. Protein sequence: CSVTQGSSNTGELFF.

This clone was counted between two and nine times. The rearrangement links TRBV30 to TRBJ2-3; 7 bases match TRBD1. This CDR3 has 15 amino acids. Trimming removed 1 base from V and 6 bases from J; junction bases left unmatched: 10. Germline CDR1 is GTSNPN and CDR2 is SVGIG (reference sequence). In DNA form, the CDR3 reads TGTGCCTGGAGTGGGACACAGGGGTCGTTGGATACGCAGTATTTT. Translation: CAWSGTQGSLDTQYF.

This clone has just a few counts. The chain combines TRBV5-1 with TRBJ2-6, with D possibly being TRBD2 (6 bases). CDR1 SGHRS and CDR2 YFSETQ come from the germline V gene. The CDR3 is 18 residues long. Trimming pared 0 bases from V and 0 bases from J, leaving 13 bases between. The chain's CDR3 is CASSLEGGFYSGANVLTF. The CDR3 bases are TGCGCCAGCAGCTTGGAGGGAGGCTTCTACTCTGGGGCCAACGTCCTGACTTTC.

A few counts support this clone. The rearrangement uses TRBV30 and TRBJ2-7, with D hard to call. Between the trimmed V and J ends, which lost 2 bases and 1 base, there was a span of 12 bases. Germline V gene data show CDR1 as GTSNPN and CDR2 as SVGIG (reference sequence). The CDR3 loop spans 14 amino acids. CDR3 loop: CAWSLSVLSYEQYF. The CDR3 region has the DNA TGTGCCTGGAGTCTGTCAGTACTATCCTACGAGCAGTACTTC.

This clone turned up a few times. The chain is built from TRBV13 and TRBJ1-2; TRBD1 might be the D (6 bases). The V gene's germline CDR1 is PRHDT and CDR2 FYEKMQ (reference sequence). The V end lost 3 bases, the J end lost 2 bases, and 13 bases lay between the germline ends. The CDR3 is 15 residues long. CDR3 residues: CASSLGQGLNYGYTF. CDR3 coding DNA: TGTGCCAGCAGCTTGGGTCAGGGGTTAAACTATGGCTACACCTTC.